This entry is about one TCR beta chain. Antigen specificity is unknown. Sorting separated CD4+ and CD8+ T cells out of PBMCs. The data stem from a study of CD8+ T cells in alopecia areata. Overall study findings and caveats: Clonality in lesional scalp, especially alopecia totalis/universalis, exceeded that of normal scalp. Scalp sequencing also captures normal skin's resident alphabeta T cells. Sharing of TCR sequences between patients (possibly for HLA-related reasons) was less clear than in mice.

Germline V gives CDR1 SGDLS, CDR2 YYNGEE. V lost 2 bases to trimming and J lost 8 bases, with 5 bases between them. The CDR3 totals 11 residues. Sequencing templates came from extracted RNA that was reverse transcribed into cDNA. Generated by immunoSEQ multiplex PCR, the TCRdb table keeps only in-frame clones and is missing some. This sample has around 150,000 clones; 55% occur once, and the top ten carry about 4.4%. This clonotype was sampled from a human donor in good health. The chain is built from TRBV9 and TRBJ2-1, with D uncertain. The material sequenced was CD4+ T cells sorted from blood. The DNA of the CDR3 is TGTGCCAGCAGCGTTCTACATGAGCAGTTCTTC. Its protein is CASSVLHEQFF.